These T cell receptor beta chains were read from a single sample in a study of regulatory T cells in long-lasting Graves disease. TCRdb recomputed calls from the multiplex PCR reads with MiXCR, one row per CDR3 protein. Of hundreds of thousands of distinct CDR3 sequences listed, approximately 13% are singletons. The sample was also reused in another study, on T cells in Graves' hyperthyroidism and ophthalmopathy.

The sequences come from peripheral blood mononuclear cells (PBMCs), collected at new diagnosis, from a patient treated with antithyroid drugs. Receptor source: a man aged 25 to 40 with Graves disease. The CDR3 runs from the conserved cysteine through the conserved F or W. Fields, in order: V gene, clone size, J gene, D gene, CDR3 protein, CDR3 DNA. A D gene is named only where the DNA matches it firmly. Only part of the rows carry a size: once, few, many, or a class if the clone is expanded.

V: TRBV28
size: NA
J: TRBJ1-1
D: NA
CDR3: CASSFPAPDTEAFF
DNA: TGTGCCAGCAGTTTCCCGGCTCCAGACACTGAAGCTTTCTTT

V: TRBV13
size: NA
J: TRBJ2-2
D: NA
CDR3: CASSLGWVTNTGELFF
DNA: TGTGCCAGCAGCTTAGGCTGGGTCACCAACACCGGGGAGCTGTTTTTT

V: TRBV5-4
size: NA
J: TRBJ2-1
D: NA
CDR3: CASSLFQGGNNEQFF
DNA: TGTGCCAGCAGCTTGTTTCAGGGGGGGAACAATGAGCAGTTCTTC

V: TRBV18
size: NA
J: TRBJ1-1
D: NA
CDR3: CASSPRAGEVGTEAFF
DNA: TGTGCCAGCTCACCACGGGCAGGAGAGGTGGGCACTGAAGCTTTCTTT

V: TRBV20-1
size: few
J: TRBJ2-4
D: NA
CDR3: CSAPDGLAKNIQYF
DNA: TGCAGTGCCCCGGATGGGCTAGCCAAAAACATTCAGTACTTC

V: TRBV20-1
size: NA
J: TRBJ2-7
D: TRBD2
CDR3: CSATPTTGTRSRYEQYF
DNA: TGCAGTGCTACGCCGACGACCGGGACTAGAAGCCGCTACGAGCAGTACTTC

V: TRBV20-1
size: many
J: TRBJ2-4
D: NA
CDR3: CSASQGPNIQYF
DNA: TGCAGTGCTAGCCAGGGACCAAACATTCAGTACTTC

V: TRBV7-8
size: many
J: TRBJ2-1
D: NA
CDR3: CASSEGLLEQFF
DNA: TGTGCCAGCAGCGAGGGCCTTCTAGAGCAGTTCTTC

V: TRBV6-5
size: NA
J: TRBJ1-1
D: NA
CDR3: CASSYGGTTAVNTEAFF
DNA: TGTGCCAGCAGTTATGGGGGAACGACAGCCGTGAACACTGAAGCTTTCTTT

V: TRBV7-6
size: NA
J: TRBJ2-7
D: NA
CDR3: CASSPGPEFEQYF
DNA: TGTGCCAGCAGCCCGGGACCGGAGTTCGAGCAGTACTTC

V: TRBV27
size: many
J: TRBJ1-5
D: NA
CDR3: CASSFGLSNQPQHF
DNA: TGTGCCAGCAGTTTCGGCCTAAGCAATCAGCCCCAGCATTTT

V: TRBV3-1
size: many
J: TRBJ2-5
D: NA
CDR3: CASSQELAGETQYF
DNA: TGTGCCAGCAGCCAAGAGCTGGCGGGAGAGACCCAGTACTTC

V: TRBV20-1
size: few
J: TRBJ1-5
D: NA
CDR3: CSASGKEPTAFNQPQHF
DNA: TGCAGTGCTAGTGGGAAGGAACCGACTGCGTTCAATCAGCCCCAGCATTTT

V: TRBV19
size: many
J: TRBJ2-1
D: NA
CDR3: CASSIAQGHNEQFF
DNA: TGTGCCAGTAGTATAGCCCAAGGACACAATGAGCAGTTCTTC

V: TRBV29-1
size: many
J: TRBJ1-2
D: NA
CDR3: CSVEDMREPDYGYTF
DNA: TGCAGCGTTGAAGATATGAGGGAACCGGATTATGGCTACACCTTC

V: TRBV10-3
size: many
J: TRBJ2-7
D: NA
CDR3: CAIAFEGEQYF
DNA: TGTGCCATCGCGTTCGAGGGTGAGCAGTACTTC

V: TRBV11-2
size: many
J: TRBJ2-1
D: NA
CDR3: CASSSPSRNEQFF
DNA: TGTGCCAGCAGCTCGCCGAGCCGCAATGAGCAGTTCTTC

V: TRBV5-4
size: NA
J: TRBJ2-5
D: TRBD2
CDR3: CASSLEREGGETQYF
DNA: TGTGCCAGCAGCTTGGAGCGGGAGGGGGGAGAGACCCAGTACTTC

V: TRBV5-1
size: many
J: TRBJ1-1
D: NA
CDR3: CASSQMGVGNTEAFF
DNA: TGCGCCAGCAGCCAGATGGGGGTTGGGAACACTGAAGCTTTCTTT

V: TRBV2
size: many
J: TRBJ1-5
D: NA
CDR3: CACAGNSNQPQHF
DNA: TGTGCCTGCGCCGGGAATAGCAATCAGCCCCAGCATTTT

V: TRBV5-1
size: few
J: TRBJ1-1
D: NA
CDR3: CASSLEGRDTEAFF
DNA: TGCGCCAGCAGCTTGGAGGGCAGGGATACTGAAGCTTTCTTT

V: TRBV7-2
size: many
J: TRBJ2-7
D: NA
CDR3: CASSLGVRGYEQYF
DNA: TGTGCCAGCAGCTTAGGTGTTCGGGGTTACGAGCAGTACTTC

V: TRBV20-1
size: few
J: TRBJ1-2
D: NA
CDR3: CSASSNYGYTF
DNA: TGCAGTGCGTCCTCTAACTATGGCTACACCTTC

V: TRBV2
size: many
J: TRBJ2-3
D: NA
CDR3: CASSEGQLYTDTQYF
DNA: TGTGCCAGCAGTGAGGGGCAGCTTTACACAGATACGCAGTATTTT

V: TRBV19
size: many
J: TRBJ2-5
D: NA
CDR3: CASSPWLGETQYF
DNA: TGTGCCAGTAGTCCCTGGCTAGGGGAGACCCAGTACTTC

V: TRBV7-2
size: many
J: TRBJ2-7
D: NA
CDR3: CASSLLDEQYF
DNA: TGTGCCAGCAGCTTACTAGACGAGCAGTACTTC

V: TRBV12-5
size: NA
J: TRBJ2-5
D: TRBD2
CDR3: CASGPGLTYPQETQYF
DNA: TGTGCTAGTGGGCCGGGACTAACTTACCCGCAAGAGACCCAGTACTTC

V: TRBV7-7
size: NA
J: TRBJ2-3
D: NA
CDR3: CASSLGTGRTDTQYF
DNA: TGTGCCAGCAGCTTAGGCACAGGGCGGACAGATACGCAGTATTTT

V: TRBV20-1
size: many
J: TRBJ2-1
D: NA
CDR3: CSARTVELEQFF
DNA: TGCAGTGCTAGGACTGTAGAGCTTGAGCAGTTCTTC

V: TRBV9
size: few
J: TRBJ1-2
D: NA
CDR3: CASSDRNGERFGYTF
DNA: TGTGCCAGCAGCGATCGTAATGGGGAGAGGTTTGGCTACACCTTC

V: TRBV20-1
size: NA
J: TRBJ2-7
D: NA
CDR3: CSAILEQQYF
DNA: TGCAGTGCCATACTAGAACAGCAGTACTTC

V: TRBV29-1
size: few
J: TRBJ1-2
D: NA
CDR3: CLSLGEDGYTF
DNA: TGCCTCTCCCTCGGGGAGGATGGCTACACCTTC

V: TRBV2
size: many
J: TRBJ2-5
D: NA
CDR3: CASSDNFLETQYF
DNA: TGTGCCAGCAGTGACAATTTCTTAGAGACCCAGTACTTC

V: TRBV24-1
size: many
J: TRBJ2-7
D: TRBD2
CDR3: CATSEGATSGRTVQYF
DNA: TGTGCCACCAGTGAAGGCGCCACTAGCGGGAGAACGGTGCAGTACTTC

V: TRBV20-1
size: many
J: TRBJ2-1
D: TRBD2
CDR3: CSARWETSGSSNEQFF
DNA: TGCAGTGCTAGATGGGAAACTAGCGGGAGTTCTAATGAGCAGTTCTTC

V: TRBV2
size: few
J: TRBJ2-5
D: TRBD1
CDR3: CASPAIPGQGETQYF
DNA: TGTGCCAGCCCCGCAATTCCGGGACAGGGAGAGACCCAGTACTTC

V: TRBV28
size: many
J: TRBJ2-7
D: TRBD1
CDR3: CASSQPSGQGAYEQYF
DNA: TGTGCCAGCAGTCAACCGTCAGGACAGGGGGCCTACGAGCAGTACTTC

V: TRBV27
size: few
J: TRBJ2-1
D: TRBD2
CDR3: CASAVAGGYEQFF
DNA: TGTGCCAGCGCAGTAGCGGGAGGGTATGAGCAGTTCTTC

V: TRBV20-1
size: many
J: TRBJ2-1
D: NA
CDR3: CSASGLGNEQFF
DNA: TGCAGTGCTAGTGGACTGGGTAATGAGCAGTTCTTC

V: TRBV20-1
size: NA
J: TRBJ2-1
D: NA
CDR3: CSANLLGATRGIVNEQFF
DNA: TGCAGTGCTAACCTTTTAGGGGCGACTAGGGGGATAGTTAATGAGCAGTTCTTC

V: TRBV5-1
size: many
J: TRBJ2-1
D: NA
CDR3: CASSSGRGANEQFF
DNA: TGCGCCAGCAGCTCTGGTCGGGGGGCCAATGAGCAGTTCTTC

V: TRBV27
size: NA
J: TRBJ2-1
D: NA
CDR3: CASSFRLAYNEQFF
DNA: TGTGCCAGCAGTTTCCGGCTAGCCTACAATGAGCAGTTCTTC

V: TRBV2
size: many
J: TRBJ1-6
D: NA
CDR3: CASSHDGSSSYNSPLHF
DNA: TGTGCCAGCAGTCATGACGGATCCAGCTCCTATAATTCACCCCTCCACTTT

V: TRBV29-1
size: many
J: TRBJ2-7
D: NA
CDR3: CSVEVRDGEDEQYF
DNA: TGCAGCGTTGAAGTACGGGACGGAGAGGACGAGCAGTACTTC

V: TRBV12-3/TRBV12-4
size: many
J: TRBJ1-5
D: TRBD1
CDR3: CASSNGQGHQPQHF
DNA: TGTGCCAGCAGTAACGGACAGGGGCATCAGCCCCAGCATTTT

V: TRBV12-3/TRBV12-4
size: NA
J: TRBJ1-2
D: NA
CDR3: CASSNTQGYGYTF
DNA: TGTGCCAGCAGTAATACACAGGGTTACGGCTACACCTTC

V: TRBV12-3/TRBV12-4
size: many
J: TRBJ1-4
D: NA
CDR3: CASSPAGGPNEKLFF
DNA: TGTGCCAGCAGTCCCGCGGGGGGGCCTAATGAAAAACTGTTTTTT

V: TRBV12-5
size: NA
J: TRBJ1-6
D: NA
CDR3: CASGLSPEALHF
DNA: TGTGCTAGTGGTTTGTCCCCGGAAGCCCTCCACTTT